The 8 T cell receptor beta chains in this list originate from one sample, sequenced in a study of radiation and T cells in renal cell carcinoma. Time point: baseline pretreatment blood. Treatment in this sample: 15 Gy SBRT to primary tumor, nephrectomy 4 weeks later. Sequencing was performed with immunoSEQ multiplex PCR; in TCRdb, only in-frame clones are kept and a portion is missing. The data hold roughly 100,000 clones, with roughly 90% observed a single time. The sequences come from blood, collected from a patient whose treatment included radiotherapy and nephrectomy. These TCRs come from a man aged 50 or older with renal cell carcinoma.

This clone has just a few counts. The J gene is TRBJ2-7, the V gene TRBV11-3; 8 positions agree with TRBD1. The V gene end was trimmed by 3 bases and the J gene end by 7 bases; junction bases not matched to a gene: 11. This CDR3 has 15 amino acids. Germline V gives CDR1 SGHNT, CDR2 YENEEA. In DNA form, the CDR3 reads TGTGCCAGCAGCTTTCCCCAGGGGGCGCCTGGGGAGCAGTACTTC. Translating it yields CASSFPQGAPGEQYF.

The V call is TRBV4-2, the J call TRBJ1-4; a possible D gene is TRBD1 (6 bases). The CDR3 runs to 15 residues. CDR1 LGHNA and CDR2 YNFKEQ come from the germline V gene. V dropped 2 bases and J dropped 8 bases, with 15 bases sitting between them. The CDR3 DNA follows: TGTGCCAGCAGCCAAAACGGCCAGAGGGGGGAAAAACTGTTTTTT. Translated, it gives CASSQNGQRGEKLFF.

V gene TRBV27 combines with J gene TRBJ2-5, with D perhaps matching TRBD2 (5 bases). The V gene's germline CDR1 is MNHEY and CDR2 SMNVEV (reference sequence). V was clipped by 7 bases and J by 5 bases, with 14 bases between them. The CDR3 is 13 residues long. As DNA, the CDR3 is TGTGCCAGCATAGAGGGAAGCTGGGAGACCCAGTACTTC. Translated, it gives CASIEGSWETQYF.

The V and J genes are TRBV5-1 and TRBJ1-1; a weak D match, TRBD1 (5 bases). V was trimmed by 1 base and J by 1 base, leaving 11 bases between them. CDR1 SGHRS and CDR2 YFSETQ come from the germline V gene. There are 15 residues in the CDR3. Here the CDR3 reads CASSLSGPPNTEAFF. Written as DNA, the CDR3 is TGCGCCAGCAGCTTGTCGGGACCGCCGAACACTGAAGCTTTCTTT.

The CDR3 reads CASRITRAGSYNEQFF. CDR3 sequence (DNA): TGTGCCAGCAGGATCACCCGAGCGGGATCCTACAATGAGCAGTTCTTC. V usage is TRBV7-9 and J usage is TRBJ2-1; 7 nucleotides match TRBD2. This CDR3 region has 16 residues. Unmatched junction bases numbered 9, after V lost 6 bases and J lost 1 base. In germline, CDR1 is SEHNR, CDR2 FQNEAQ (reference sequence). Using reference TRBV7-9 and TRBJ2-1 for the parts outside the CDR3, the full variable domain is DTGVSQNPRHKITKRGQNVTFRCDPISEHNRLYWYRQTLGQGPEFLTYFQNEAQLEKSRLLSDRFSAERPKGSFSTLEIQRTEQGDSAMYLCASRITRAGSYNEQFFGPGTRLTVL.

This chain joins TRBV7-2 and TRBJ1-2, with D possibly TRBD1 on 5 matching bases. The CDR3 length is 15 residues. Germline CDR1 reads SGHTA; CDR2 reads FQGNSA. Trimming removed 5 bases at V and 0 bases at J, with 13 bases between. CDR3 in amino acids: CASSPQDKANYGYTF. As DNA, the CDR3 is TGTGCCAGCAGCCCTCAGGACAAAGCTAACTATGGCTACACCTTC.

The chain links TRBV30 to TRBJ2-6; D is unclear. Germline V gene lookup returns CDR1 GTSNPN and CDR2 SVGIG (reference sequence). The CDR3 spans 15 residues. V was cut by 3 bases and J by 0 bases, with 9 bases left in between. The DNA for the CDR3 is TGTGCCTGGAGCGTAGCTCCCTCTGGGGCCAACGTCCTGACTTTC. Translated, it gives CAWSVAPSGANVLTF.

This clone came up a few times. The chain is built from TRBV5-1 and TRBJ2-3; 11 nucleotides match TRBD2. Trimming took 4 bases from V and 1 from J; bases not matched to a gene: 2. The CDR3 has 15 residues. Germline lookup yields CDR1 SGHRS and CDR2 YFSETQ. The CDR3 DNA follows: TGCGCCAGCAGCCCGGGACTAGCGGGCACAGATACGCAGTATTTT. Translating gives CASSPGLAGTDTQYF.